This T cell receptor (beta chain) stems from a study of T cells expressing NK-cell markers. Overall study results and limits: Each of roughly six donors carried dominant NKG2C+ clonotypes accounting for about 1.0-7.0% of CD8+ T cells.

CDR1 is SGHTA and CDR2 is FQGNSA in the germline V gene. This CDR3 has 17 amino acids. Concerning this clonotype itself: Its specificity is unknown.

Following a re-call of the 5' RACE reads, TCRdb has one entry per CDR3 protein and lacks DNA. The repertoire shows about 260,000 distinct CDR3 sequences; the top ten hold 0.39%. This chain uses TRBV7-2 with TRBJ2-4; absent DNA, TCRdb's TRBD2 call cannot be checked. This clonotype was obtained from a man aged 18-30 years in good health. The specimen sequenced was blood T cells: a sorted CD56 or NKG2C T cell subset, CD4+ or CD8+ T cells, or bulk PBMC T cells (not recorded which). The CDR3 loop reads CASSFLAGGGRENIQYF.